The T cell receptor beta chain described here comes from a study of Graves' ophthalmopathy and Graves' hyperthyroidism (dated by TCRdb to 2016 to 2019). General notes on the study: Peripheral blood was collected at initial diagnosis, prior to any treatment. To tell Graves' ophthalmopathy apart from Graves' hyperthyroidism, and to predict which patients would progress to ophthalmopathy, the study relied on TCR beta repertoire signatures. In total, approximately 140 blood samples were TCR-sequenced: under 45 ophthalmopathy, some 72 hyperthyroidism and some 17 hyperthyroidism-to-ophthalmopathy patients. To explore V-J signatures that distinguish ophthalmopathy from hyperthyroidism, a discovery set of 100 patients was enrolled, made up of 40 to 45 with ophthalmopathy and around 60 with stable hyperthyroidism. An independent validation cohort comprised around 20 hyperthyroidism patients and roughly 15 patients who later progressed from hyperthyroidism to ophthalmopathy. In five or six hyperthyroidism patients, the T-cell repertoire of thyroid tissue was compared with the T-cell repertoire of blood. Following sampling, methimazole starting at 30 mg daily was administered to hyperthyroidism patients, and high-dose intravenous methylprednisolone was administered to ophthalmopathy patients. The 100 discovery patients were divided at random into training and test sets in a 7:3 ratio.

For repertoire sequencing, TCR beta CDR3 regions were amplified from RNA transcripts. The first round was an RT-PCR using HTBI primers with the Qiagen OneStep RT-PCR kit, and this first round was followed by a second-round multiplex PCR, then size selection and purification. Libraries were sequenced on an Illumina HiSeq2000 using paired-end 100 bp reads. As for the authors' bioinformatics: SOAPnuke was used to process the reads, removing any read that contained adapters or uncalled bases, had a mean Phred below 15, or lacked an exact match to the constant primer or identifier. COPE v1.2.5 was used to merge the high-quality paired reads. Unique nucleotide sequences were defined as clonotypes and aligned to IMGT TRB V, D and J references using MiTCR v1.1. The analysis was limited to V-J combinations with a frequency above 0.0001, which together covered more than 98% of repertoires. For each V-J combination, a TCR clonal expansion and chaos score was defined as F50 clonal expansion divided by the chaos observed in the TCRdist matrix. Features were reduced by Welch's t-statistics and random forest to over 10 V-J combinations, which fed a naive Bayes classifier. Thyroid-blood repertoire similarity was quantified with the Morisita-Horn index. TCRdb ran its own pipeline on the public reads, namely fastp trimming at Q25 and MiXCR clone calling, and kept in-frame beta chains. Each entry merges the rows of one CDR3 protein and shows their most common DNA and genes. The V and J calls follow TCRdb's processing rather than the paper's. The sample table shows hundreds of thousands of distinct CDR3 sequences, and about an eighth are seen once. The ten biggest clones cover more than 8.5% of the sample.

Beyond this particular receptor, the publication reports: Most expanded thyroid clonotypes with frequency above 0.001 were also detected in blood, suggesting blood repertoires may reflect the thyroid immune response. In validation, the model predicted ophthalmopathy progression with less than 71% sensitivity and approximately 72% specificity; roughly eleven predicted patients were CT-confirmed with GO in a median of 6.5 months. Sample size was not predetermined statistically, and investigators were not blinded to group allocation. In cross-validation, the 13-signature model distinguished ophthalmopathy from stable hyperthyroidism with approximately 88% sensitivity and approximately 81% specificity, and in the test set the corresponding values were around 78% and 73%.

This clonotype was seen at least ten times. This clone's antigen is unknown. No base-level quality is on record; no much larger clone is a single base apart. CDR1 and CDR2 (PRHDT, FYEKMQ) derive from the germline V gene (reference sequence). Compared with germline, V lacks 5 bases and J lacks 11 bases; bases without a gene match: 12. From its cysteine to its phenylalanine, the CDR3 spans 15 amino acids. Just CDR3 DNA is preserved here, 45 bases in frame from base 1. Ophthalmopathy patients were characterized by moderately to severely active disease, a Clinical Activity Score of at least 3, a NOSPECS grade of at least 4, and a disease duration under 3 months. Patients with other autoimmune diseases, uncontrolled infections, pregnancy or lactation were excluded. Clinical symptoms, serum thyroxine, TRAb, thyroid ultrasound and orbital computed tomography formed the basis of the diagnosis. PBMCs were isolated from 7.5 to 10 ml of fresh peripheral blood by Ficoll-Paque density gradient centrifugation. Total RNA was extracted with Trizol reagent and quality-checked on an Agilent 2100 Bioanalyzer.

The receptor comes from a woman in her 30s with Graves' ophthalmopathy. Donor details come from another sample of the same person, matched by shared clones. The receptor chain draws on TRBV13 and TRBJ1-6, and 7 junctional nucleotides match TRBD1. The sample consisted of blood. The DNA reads TGTGCCAGCAGCCCACCGGGACAGACGACTCCACCCCTCCACTTT. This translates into CASSPPGQTTPPLHF. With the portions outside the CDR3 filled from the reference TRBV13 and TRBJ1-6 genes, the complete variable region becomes AAGVIQSPRHLIKEKRETATLKCYPIPRHDTVYWYQQGPGQDPQFLISFYEKMQSDKGSIPDRFSAQQFSDYHSELNMSSLELGDSALYFCASSPPGQTTPPLHFGNGTRLTVT.